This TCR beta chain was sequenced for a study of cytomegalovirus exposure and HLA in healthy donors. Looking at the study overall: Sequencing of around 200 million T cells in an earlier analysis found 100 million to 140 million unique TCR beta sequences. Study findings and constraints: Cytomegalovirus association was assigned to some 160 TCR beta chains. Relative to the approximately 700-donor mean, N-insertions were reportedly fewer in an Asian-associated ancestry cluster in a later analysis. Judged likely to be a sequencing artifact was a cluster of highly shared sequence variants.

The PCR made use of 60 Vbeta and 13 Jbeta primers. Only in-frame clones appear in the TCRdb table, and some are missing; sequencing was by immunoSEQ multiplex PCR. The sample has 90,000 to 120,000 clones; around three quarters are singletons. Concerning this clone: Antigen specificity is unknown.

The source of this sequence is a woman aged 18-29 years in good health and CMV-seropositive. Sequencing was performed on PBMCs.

CDR3 DNA sequence: TGTGCCAGCAGTAGGGGACAGTTGGTATCTGAGCAGTTCTTC. Its protein product is CASSRGQLVSEQFF. J is TRBJ2-1 and V is TRBV6-1; 7 bases are a match to TRBD1. The V gene end was trimmed by 5 bases and the J gene end by 9 bases; junction bases not matched to a gene: 10. Germline V gene data show CDR1 as MNHNS and CDR2 as SASEGT. The CDR3 spans 14 residues.